Listed here are 8 T cell receptor beta chains from one sample, sequenced in a study of blood T cell repertoires in COVID-19. The method was immunoSEQ multiplex PCR; TCRdb's version includes in-frame clones alone and lacks a portion of them. The sample lists 50,000 to 65,000 clones, 65% to 85% occurring once. Sequenced sample: PBMCs or T cells enriched from blood (not recorded which). All receptors derive from a woman aged 55-75 years who had been exposed to COVID-19.

V is TRBV5-1 and J is TRBJ1-1, with TRBD1 matching over 8 bases. The J segment lost 10 bases and the V segment lost 3 bases, leaving 8 bases of the junction unmatched. The CDR3 contains 13 residues. From germline, CDR1 is SGHRS and CDR2 YFSETQ. The CDR3 DNA sequence: TGCGCCAGCAGCTACGGACAGGGCGGGGGAGCTTTCTTT. Its translation is CASSYGQGGGAFF.

The chain has TRBV28 and TRBJ1-1; 7 nucleotides line up with TRBD1. V dropped 5 bases and J dropped 0; count of bases not matched to a gene: 9. Germline V gene sequence: CDR1 MDHEN, CDR2 SYDVKM. CDR3 length: 16 amino acids. CDR3 residues: CASSPWGQYMNTEAFF. Written as DNA, the CDR3 is TGTGCCAGCAGTCCCTGGGGACAGTACATGAACACTGAAGCTTTCTTT.

This clone occurred a few times. This sequence joins TRBV28 and TRBJ2-7; D is possibly TRBD1 (6 bases). The CDR3 is 13 residues long. The germline gives CDR1 MDHEN, CDR2 SYDVKM. The ends were cut back, 6 bases at V and 2 bases at J, with 11 bases in the middle. CDR3 coding DNA: TGTGCCAGCAGGGGGGCAGCAGCCTACGAGCAGTACTTC. Protein: CASRGAAAYEQYF.

The chain couples TRBV24-1 to TRBJ2-1, with D tentatively TRBD2 (7 bases). V was cut by 6 bases and J by 9 bases, with 20 bases left in between. The CDR3 loop spans 15 amino acids. The germline V gene encodes CDR1 KGHDR and CDR2 SFDVKD. Here the CDR3 DNA reads TGTGCCACCAGTAATCGGGGGGCCGGGGTAGGTGAGCAGTTCTTC. This encodes CATSNRGAGVGEQFF.

J is TRBJ1-1 and V is TRBV3-1 (or the pseudogene TRBV3-2); no clear D. Germline assignment: CDR1 LGHDT and CDR2 YNNKEL (reference sequence). V was pared by 0 bases and J by 7 bases, with 6 bases between. The CDR3 contains 12 residues. The CDR3 bases are TGTGCCAGCAGCCAAGAACCGGGTGAAGCTTTCTTT. It encodes CASSQEPGEAFF.

This clone showed up many times. V gene TRBV6-4 combines with J gene TRBJ2-1; 9 bases match TRBD2. Germline V gives CDR1 MRHNA, CDR2 SNTAGT. With 3 bases clipped from V and 6 bases from J, the junction kept 9 bases outside the gene matches. The CDR3 has 16 residues. The CDR3 DNA is TGTGCCAGCAGTGATACGACTAGCGGAGAATCCAATGAGCAGTTCTTC. Translated, it gives CASSDTTSGESNEQFF.

This chain connects TRBV4-1 to TRBJ2-3, with D possibly being TRBD2 (6 bases). Trimming removed 0 bases at V and 0 bases at J, with 13 bases between. The length of the CDR3 is 17 residues. Germline V lookup: CDR1 MGHRA, CDR2 YSYEKL. The CDR3 coding sequence is TGCGCCAGCAGCCAAGAACCGGGACTTTTCAGCACAGATACGCAGTATTTT. Its translation: CASSQEPGLFSTDTQYF.

V gene TRBV6-2 or TRBV6-3 combines with J gene TRBJ1-5; TRBD1 is a possible D gene (6 bases). The CDR3 covers 17 residues. Between the trimmed V and J ends, which lost 5 bases and 0 bases, there was a span of 17 bases. Per the germline V gene, CDR1 is MNHEY and CDR2 is SVGEGT. In DNA form, the CDR3 reads TGTGCCAGCAGTCCCTTGGGCCAGGGGAATAGCAATCAGCCCCAGCATTTT. It specifies CASSPLGQGNSNQPQHF.